This TCR beta chain was sequenced in a study of T cell changes during pregnancy in multiple sclerosis. This CDR3 is 13 amino acids long. Germline V gene lookup returns CDR1 SGHAT and CDR2 FQNNGV. Between the trimmed V and J ends, which lost 0 bases and 2 bases, there was a span of 4 bases. Assay: immunoSEQ multiplex PCR; the TCRdb copy retains only in-frame clones and omits some. The data show roughly 50,000 clones, about 91% seen once. The source material was peripheral blood, sampled after pregnancy. The chain uses TRBV11-2 and TRBJ1-1; D is unresolved. The sequence derives from a female donor in good health, enrolled as a control in a pregnancy study. In DNA form, the CDR3 reads TGTGCCAGCAGCTTAGACAGAAACACTGAAGCTTTCTTT. The encoded protein is CASSLDRNTEAFF.